Listed below are T cell receptor beta chains from one sample, sequenced in a study of shared clonotypes between healthy human individuals. Libraries were prepared by immunoSEQ multiplex PCR; TCRdb keeps only in-frame clonotypes and omits some of them. The data contain approximately 400,000 clones, just over 95% of them singletons. The specimen sequenced was memory CD8+ T cells sorted from blood. Receptors originate from a young man in good health. The CDR3 runs from the conserved cysteine through the conserved F or W. Fields, in order: J gene, V gene, CDR3 protein.

>TRBJ2-7|TRBV2
CASKFRVLDSSYEQYF
>TRBJ2-7|TRBV20-1
CSTGGGYEQYF
>TRBJ1-5|TRBV28
CASSLSQEPQHF
>TRBJ2-7|TRBV18
CASSPDARGYEQYF
>TRBJ2-7|TRBV19
CASSARQGAYEQYF
>TRBJ2-7|TRBV27
CASLFWDRPYEQYF
>TRBJ1-3|TRBV5-1
CASSLESGSGVAGNTIYF
>TRBJ2-3|TRBV7-3
CASSSYLPTDTQYF
>TRBJ1-2|TRBV2
CATTGWTEIYGYTF
>TRBJ2-5|TRBV5-1
CASSFIAKETQYF
>TRBJ1-5|TRBV28
CASSTADNSNQPQHF
>TRBJ1-2|TRBV20-1
CSARTGPGYTF
>TRBJ1-6|TRBV2
CASGGTGQVSPLHF
>TRBJ1-1|TRBV27
CASTPMGLGDTEAFF
>TRBJ2-1|TRBV5-4
CASSSIDQDEQFF
>TRBJ1-1|TRBV7-9
CASSLGQGATEAFF
>TRBJ2-1|TRBV5-1
CASSLLAGPAQFF
>TRBJ2-7|TRBV27
CASSPGVGRRPFYEQYF
>TRBJ1-3|TRBV10-2
CASSESVAVYSGNTIYF
>TRBJ2-2|TRBV10-3
CASSGASNTGELFF